This TCR beta chain was obtained from a study of identifying expanded T cells in peripheral blood (dated by TCRdb to the late 2010s). Context from the whole study: Four technical replicates, made by sequencing separate aliquots from the same pool of genomic DNA, were compared pairwise.

CDR1 and CDR2 are drawn from the germline V gene: LGHNA, YNFKEQ. The CDR3 numbers 16 residues from cysteine through phenylalanine. Of all the DNA, just the CDR3 is kept, 48 bases in frame from base 1. V is shortened by 0 bases, J by 6 bases, and the region joining them spans 17 bases. During the collection period, no immune events, such as infections, were documented for the healthy donors. Blood repertoires from healthy donors were used as a training cohort for calibrating time-dependent variance in a beta-binomial model of differential abundance of T-cell clones. The training cohort was composed of roughly 10 healthy donors, 3 female and 7 male. On average the donors were 43 years old, and their ages spanned about 29 to 65 years. Whole blood was collected from each healthy donor at three time points spaced two weeks apart and obtained from a commercial supplier. Genomic DNA was extracted from unsorted whole blood for immunosequencing.

Results the study describes overall, beyond this receptor: The authors expected that over much longer intervals, such as months to years, biological variance in healthy repertoires might increase even further. Across all healthy-donor time intervals, the beta-binomial model significantly lowered both the number of clones called differentially abundant and the false-positive rate. The binomial model flagged about 1.2 differentially abundant clones between technical replicates, compared with about 16 over approximately two weeks and 19 over roughly 4 weeks. For all healthy donors, the variance in clone template counts between roughly 2-week samples rose significantly as total template count increased.

The immunoSEQ Assay, which relies on bias-controlled multiplex PCR amplification of genomic DNA, was used to profile TCRbeta CDR3 regions. The authors' analysis ran thus. The absolute abundance of each unique TCRbeta CDR3 region was quantified after sequences were collapsed and filtered. Two models were used to test differential abundance: a binomial model (Fisher-equivalent) and a beta-binomial model that adds time-dependent variance fitted from healthy donors. Any clone with fewer than 5 combined templates was excluded, and a clone was called differentially abundant if its Benjamini-Hochberg FDR was below 0.01. Beta-binomial variance was modeled as a function of total template count across the two samples using the form v = (b*log(k)+a)^2. Entries here come from immuneACCESS through TCRdb and include only in-frame sequences with V and J called. Some clones fail to appear in such tables; in the studies checked, an unresolved V gene covers under half of the shortfall, and the cause of the remainder is unknown. For V, J and clone size, that table is used; D and trimming come from the DNA. Here the sample has around 95,000 clones; 88% occur a single time. The top ten constitute around 5% of the sample.

This clone was seen just once. Its specific antigen is unknown. The record has no base qualities; no much larger clone is one base away. The sequenced sample consisted of blood. The receptor comes from a person between 18 and 69 years old in good health. The chain was built from TRBV4-2 and TRBJ1-1; the best D guess is TRBD1, with 6 bases matching. Here the CDR3 is given as CASSQDQGRLGPEAFF. DNA sequence: TGTGCCAGCAGCCAAGATCAGGGGCGTCTAGGGCCTGAAGCTTTCTTT.